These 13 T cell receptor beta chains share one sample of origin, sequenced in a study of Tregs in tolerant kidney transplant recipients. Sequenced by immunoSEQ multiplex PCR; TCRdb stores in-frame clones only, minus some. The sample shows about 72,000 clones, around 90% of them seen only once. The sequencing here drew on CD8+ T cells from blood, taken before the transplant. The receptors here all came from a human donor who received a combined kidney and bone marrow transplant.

In DNA, the CDR3 is TGTGCCAGCAGCTTCTTGTACAGGGATTACAACTATGGCTACACCTTC. Protein: CASSFLYRDYNYGYTF. The chain combines TRBV27 with TRBJ1-2, with TRBD1 as a possible D gene (6 bases). Germline CDR1 is MNHEY and CDR2 is SMNVEV (reference sequence). With 6 bases removed from V and 2 bases from J, the gap between germline ends came to 19 bases. The CDR3 runs 16 residues.

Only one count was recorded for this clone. CDR3 DNA: TGTGCCAGCAGCTTCCCTAGCGGTCCCTACGAGCAGTACTTC. It is translated as CASSFPSGPYEQYF. V usage is TRBV7-9 and J usage is TRBJ2-7, with 7 bases aligning to TRBD2. V lost 3 bases to trimming and J lost 2 bases; unmatched junction nucleotides: 4. The germline gives CDR1 SEHNR, CDR2 FQNEAQ (reference sequence). The CDR3 covers 14 residues.

DNA of the CDR3: TGTGCCATCAGTGACTTGAACAGGGGACAGCCCCAGCATTTT. This translates into CAISDLNRGQPQHF. J is TRBJ1-5 and V is TRBV10-3, with 7 bases lining up with TRBD1. V trimming: 3 bases; J trimming: 7 bases; junction bases outside the gene matches: 6. Germline V CDR1 and CDR2: ENHRY, SYGVKD. This CDR3 spans 14 amino acids.

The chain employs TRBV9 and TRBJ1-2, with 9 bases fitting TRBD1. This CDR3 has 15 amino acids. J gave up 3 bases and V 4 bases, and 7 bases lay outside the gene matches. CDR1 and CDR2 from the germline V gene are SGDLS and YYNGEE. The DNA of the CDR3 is TGTGCCAGCAGCCCTTACCGGGACAGGGACTATGGCTACACCTTC. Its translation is CASSPYRDRDYGYTF.

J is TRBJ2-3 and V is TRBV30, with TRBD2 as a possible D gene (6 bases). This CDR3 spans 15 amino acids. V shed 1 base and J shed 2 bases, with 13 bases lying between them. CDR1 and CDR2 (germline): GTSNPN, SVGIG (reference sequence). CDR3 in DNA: TGTGCCTGGAGTGCTGGTGGGGGGACCACAGATACGCAGTATTTT. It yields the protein CAWSAGGGTTDTQYF.

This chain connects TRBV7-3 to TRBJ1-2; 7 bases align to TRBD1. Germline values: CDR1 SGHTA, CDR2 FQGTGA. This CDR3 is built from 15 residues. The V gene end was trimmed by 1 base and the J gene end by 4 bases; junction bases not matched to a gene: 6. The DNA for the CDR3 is TGTGCCAGCAGCTTAAAGGGGGCGTTCGCCTATGGCTACACCTTC. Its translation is CASSLKGAFAYGYTF.

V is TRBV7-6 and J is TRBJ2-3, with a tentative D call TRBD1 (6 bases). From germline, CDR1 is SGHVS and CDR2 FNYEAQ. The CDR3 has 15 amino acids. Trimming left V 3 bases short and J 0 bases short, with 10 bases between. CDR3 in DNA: TGTGCCAGCAGCTTTACTCAGGGGAGCACAGATACGCAGTATTTT. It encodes CASSFTQGSTDTQYF.

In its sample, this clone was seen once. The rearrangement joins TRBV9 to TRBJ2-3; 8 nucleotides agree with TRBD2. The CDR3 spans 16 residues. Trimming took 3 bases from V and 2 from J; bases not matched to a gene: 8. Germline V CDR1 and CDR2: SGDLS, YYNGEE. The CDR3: CASSGIHSGNTDTQYF. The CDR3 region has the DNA TGTGCCAGCAGCGGAATTCATAGCGGGAACACAGATACGCAGTATTTT.

Here the CDR3 DNA reads TGTGCCAGCAGCCGACTAGCGGGGTACACAGATACGCAGTATTTT. Encoded protein: CASSRLAGYTDTQYF. The gene calls are TRBV7-1 and TRBJ2-3, with TRBD2 identical over 11 bases. TRBV7-1 is treated as an ORF (open reading frame) with a function not yet certain. The CDR3 consists of 15 residues. V was clipped by 5 bases and J by 2 bases; unmatched bases: 3.

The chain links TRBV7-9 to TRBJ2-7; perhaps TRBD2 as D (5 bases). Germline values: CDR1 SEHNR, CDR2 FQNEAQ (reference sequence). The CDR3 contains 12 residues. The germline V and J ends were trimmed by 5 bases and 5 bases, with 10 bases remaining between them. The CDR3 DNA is TGTGCCAGCAGCCCCCGGCGGGACGAGCAGTACTTC. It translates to CASSPRRDEQYF. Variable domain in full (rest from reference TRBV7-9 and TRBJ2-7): DTGVSQNPRHKITKRGQNVTFRCDPISEHNRLYWYRQTLGQGPEFLTYFQNEAQLEKSRLLSDRFSAERPKGSFSTLEIQRTEQGDSAMYLCASSPRRDEQYFGPGTRLTVT.

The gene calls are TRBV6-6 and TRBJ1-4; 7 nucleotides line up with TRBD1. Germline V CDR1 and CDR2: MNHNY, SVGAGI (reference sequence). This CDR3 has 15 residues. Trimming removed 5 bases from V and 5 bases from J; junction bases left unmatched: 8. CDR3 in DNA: TGTGCCAGCAGTACAGGGACAGCGAGAAATGAAAAACTGTTTTTT. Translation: CASSTGTARNEKLFF.

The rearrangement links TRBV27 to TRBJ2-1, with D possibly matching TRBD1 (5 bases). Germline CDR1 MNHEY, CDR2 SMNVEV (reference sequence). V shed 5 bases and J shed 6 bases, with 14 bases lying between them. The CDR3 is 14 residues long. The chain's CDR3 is CASSPLGVGNEQFF. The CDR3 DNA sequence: TGTGCCAGCAGTCCGCTAGGGGTAGGCAATGAGCAGTTCTTC.

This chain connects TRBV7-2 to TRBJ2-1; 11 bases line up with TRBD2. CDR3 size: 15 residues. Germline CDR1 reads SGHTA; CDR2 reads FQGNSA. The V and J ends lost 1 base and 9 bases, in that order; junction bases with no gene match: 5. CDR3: CASSLVSGGASEQFF. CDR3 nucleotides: TGTGCCAGCAGCTTAGTTAGCGGGGGGGCCAGTGAGCAGTTCTTC. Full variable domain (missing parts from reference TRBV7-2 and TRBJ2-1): GAGVSQSPSNKVTEKGKDVELRCDPISGHTALYWYRQSLGQGLEFLIYFQGNSAPDKSGLPSDRFSAERTGGSVSTLTIQRTQQEDSAVYLCASSLVSGGASEQFFGPGTRLTVL.